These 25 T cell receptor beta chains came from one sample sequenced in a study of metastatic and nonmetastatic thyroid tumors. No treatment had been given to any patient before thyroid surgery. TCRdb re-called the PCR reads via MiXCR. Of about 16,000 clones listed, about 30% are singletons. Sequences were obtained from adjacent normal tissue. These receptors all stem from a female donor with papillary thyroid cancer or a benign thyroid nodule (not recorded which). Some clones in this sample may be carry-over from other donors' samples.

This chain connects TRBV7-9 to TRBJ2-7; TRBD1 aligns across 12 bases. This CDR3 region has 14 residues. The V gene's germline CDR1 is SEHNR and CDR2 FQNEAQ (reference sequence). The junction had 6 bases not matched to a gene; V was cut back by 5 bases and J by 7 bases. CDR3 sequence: CASSPGQGAREQYF. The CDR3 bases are TGTGCCAGCAGCCCGGGACAGGGGGCGCGGGAGCAGTACTTC. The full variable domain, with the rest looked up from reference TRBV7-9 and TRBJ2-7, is DTGVSQNPRHKITKRGQNVTFRCDPISEHNRLYWYRQTLGQGPEFLTYFQNEAQLEKSRLLSDRFSAERPKGSFSTLEIQRTEQGDSAMYLCASSPGQGAREQYFGPGTRLTVT.

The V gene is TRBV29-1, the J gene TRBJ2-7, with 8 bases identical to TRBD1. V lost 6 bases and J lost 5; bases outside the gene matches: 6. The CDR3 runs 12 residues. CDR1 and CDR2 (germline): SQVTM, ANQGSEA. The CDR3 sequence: CSVTGQGHEQYF. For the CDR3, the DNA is TGCAGCGTGACCGGACAGGGCCACGAGCAGTACTTC.

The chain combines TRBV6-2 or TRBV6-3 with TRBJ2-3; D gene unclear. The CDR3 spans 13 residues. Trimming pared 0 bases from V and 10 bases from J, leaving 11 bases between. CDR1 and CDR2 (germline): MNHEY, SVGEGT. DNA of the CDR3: TGTGCCAGCAGTTACTCGTTCCAGGCGGCGCAGTATTTT. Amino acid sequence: CASSYSFQAAQYF.

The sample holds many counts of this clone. The CDR3 loop reads CASSPYGGEKLFF. CDR3 DNA sequence: TGTGCCAGCAGCCCCTATGGGGGTGAAAAACTGTTTTTT. The rearrangement links TRBV27 to TRBJ1-4; a possible D gene is TRBD1 (5 bases). The CDR3 contains 13 residues. V was clipped by 6 bases and J by 7 bases, with 12 bases between them. The germline gives CDR1 MNHEY, CDR2 SMNVEV (reference sequence).

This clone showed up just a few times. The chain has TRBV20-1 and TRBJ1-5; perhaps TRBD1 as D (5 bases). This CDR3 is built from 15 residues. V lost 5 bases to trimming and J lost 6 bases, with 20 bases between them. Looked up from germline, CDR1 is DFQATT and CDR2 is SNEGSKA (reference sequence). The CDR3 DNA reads TGCAGTGCTTTTCGCCCCCAGGGAATAGGTCAGCCCCAGCATTTT. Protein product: CSAFRPQGIGQPQHF.

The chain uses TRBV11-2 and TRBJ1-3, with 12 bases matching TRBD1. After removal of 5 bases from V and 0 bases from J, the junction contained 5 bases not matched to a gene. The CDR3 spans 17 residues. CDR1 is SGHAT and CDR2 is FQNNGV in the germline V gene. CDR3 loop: CASSAGQGATSGNTIYF. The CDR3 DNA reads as TGTGCCAGCAGCGCGGGACAGGGGGCCACCTCTGGAAACACCATATATTTT.

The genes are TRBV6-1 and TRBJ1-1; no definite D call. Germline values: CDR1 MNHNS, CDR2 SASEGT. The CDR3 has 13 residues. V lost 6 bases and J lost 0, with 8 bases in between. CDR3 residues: CASRTDLNTEAFF. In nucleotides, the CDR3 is TGTGCCAGCAGAACGGACCTGAACACTGAAGCTTTCTTT.

CDR3 amino acids: CASSVQAGGPFNSPLHF. The CDR3 DNA reads TGTGCCAGCAGTGTACAAGCAGGGGGCCCCTTTAATTCACCCCTCCACTTT. The chain combines TRBV6-1 with TRBJ1-6; 8 bases line up with TRBD1. The V gene end was trimmed by 4 bases and the J gene end by 6 bases; junction bases not matched to a gene: 11. The CDR3 loop spans 17 amino acids. CDR1 is MNHNS and CDR2 is SASEGT in the germline V gene.

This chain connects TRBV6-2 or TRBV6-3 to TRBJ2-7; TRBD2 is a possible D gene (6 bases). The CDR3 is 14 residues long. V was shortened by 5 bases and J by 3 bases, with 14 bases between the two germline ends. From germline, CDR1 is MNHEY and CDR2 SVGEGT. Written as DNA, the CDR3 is TGTGCCAGCAGTAGTCTAGCGAGAGGCTACGAGCAGTACTTC. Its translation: CASSSLARGYEQYF.

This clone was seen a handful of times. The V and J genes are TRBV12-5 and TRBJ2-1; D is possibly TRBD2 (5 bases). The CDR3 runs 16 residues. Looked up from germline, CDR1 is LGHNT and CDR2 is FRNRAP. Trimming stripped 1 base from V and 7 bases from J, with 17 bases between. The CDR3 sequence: CASGLARTRAPNEQFF. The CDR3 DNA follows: TGTGCTAGTGGTTTGGCCCGGACTCGCGCCCCAAATGAGCAGTTCTTC.

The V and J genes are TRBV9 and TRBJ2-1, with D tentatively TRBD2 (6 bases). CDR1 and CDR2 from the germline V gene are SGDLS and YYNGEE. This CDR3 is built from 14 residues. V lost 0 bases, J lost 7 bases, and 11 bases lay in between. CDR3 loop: CASSVVAAGNEQFF. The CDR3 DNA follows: TGTGCCAGCAGCGTAGTAGCGGCAGGGAATGAGCAGTTCTTC.

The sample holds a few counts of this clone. The DNA for the CDR3 is TGTGCCAGCAGCTTAACTGGCAGGGCGGGAGATACGCAGTATTTT. Translating it yields CASSLTGRAGDTQYF. The chain carries TRBV7-3 and TRBJ2-3, with D perhaps assigned TRBD1 or TRBD2 (5 bases each). The CDR3 length is 15 residues. Germline V gene lookup returns CDR1 SGHTA and CDR2 FQGTGA. The V gene lost 0 bases and the J gene lost 5 bases, with 12 bases spanning the gap.

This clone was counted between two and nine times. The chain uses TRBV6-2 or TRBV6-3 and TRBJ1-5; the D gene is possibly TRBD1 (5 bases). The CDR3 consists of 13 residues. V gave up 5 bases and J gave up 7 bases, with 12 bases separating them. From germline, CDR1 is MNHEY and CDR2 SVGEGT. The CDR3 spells CASSRDLGQPQHF. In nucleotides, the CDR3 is TGTGCCAGCAGTCGGGACCTGGGGCAGCCCCAGCATTTT.

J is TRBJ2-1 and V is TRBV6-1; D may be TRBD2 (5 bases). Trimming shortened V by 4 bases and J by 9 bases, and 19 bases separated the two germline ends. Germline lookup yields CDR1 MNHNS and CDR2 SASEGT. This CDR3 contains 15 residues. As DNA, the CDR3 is TGTGCCAGCAGTGTTGGGAGCGAGGCCCGCGGTGAGCAGTTCTTC. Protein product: CASSVGSEARGEQFF.

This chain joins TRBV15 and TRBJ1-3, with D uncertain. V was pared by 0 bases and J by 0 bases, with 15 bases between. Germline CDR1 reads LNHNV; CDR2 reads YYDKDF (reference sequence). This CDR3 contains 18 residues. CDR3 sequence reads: CATSRDLGSVLSGNTIYF. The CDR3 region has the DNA TGTGCCACCAGCAGAGATTTGGGCAGCGTCCTCTCTGGAAACACCATATATTTT.

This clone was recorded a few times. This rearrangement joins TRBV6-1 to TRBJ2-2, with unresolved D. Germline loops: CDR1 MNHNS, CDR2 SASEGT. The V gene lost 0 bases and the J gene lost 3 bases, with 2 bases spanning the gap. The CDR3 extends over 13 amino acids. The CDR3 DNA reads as TGTGCCAGCAGTGAAGCGGACACCGGGGAGCTGTTTTTT. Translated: CASSEADTGELFF.

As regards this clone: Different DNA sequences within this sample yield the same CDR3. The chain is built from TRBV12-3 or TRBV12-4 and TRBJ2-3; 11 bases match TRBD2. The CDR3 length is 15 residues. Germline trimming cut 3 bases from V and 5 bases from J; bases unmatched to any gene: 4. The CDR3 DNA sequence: TGTGCCAGCAGTTTTAGGCTAGCGGGAGGAGATACGCAGTATTTT. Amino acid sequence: CASSFRLAGGDTQYF.

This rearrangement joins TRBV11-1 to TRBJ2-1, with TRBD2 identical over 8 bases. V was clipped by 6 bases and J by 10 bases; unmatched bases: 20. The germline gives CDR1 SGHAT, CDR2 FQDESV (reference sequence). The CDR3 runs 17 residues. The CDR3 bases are TGTGCCAGCAGACTTAGCGGGACCGGCCTTATCGTGGAGGAGCAGTTCTTC. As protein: CASRLSGTGLIVEEQFF.

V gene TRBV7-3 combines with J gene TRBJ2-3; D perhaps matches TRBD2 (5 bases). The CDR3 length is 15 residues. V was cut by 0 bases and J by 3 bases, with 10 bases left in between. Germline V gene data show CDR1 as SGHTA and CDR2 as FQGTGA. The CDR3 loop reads CASSLTVGATDTQYF. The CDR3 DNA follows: TGTGCCAGCAGCTTAACCGTGGGAGCAACAGATACGCAGTATTTT.

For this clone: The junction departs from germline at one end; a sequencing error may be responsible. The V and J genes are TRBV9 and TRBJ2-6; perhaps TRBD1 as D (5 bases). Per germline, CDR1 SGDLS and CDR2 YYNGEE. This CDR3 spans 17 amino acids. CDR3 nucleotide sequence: TGTGCCAGCAGCGTTATTCCTGGGGCCGCTGGGGCCAACGTCCCGACTTTC. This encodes CASSVIPGAAGANVPTF.

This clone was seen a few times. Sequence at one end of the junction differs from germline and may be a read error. CDR3 sequence: CASRVAGGTDTQYF. The CDR3 bases are TGCGCCAGCAGGGTAGCGGGAGGTACAGATACGCAGTATTTT. This sequence joins TRBV6-9 and TRBJ2-3; 10 nucleotides agree with TRBD2. The CDR3 contains 14 residues. Germline V gives CDR1 MNHGY, CDR2 SVAAGI.

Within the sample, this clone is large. Written as DNA, the CDR3 is TGTGCCAGTAGTATAGGGACAGCCTACAATGAGCAGTTCTTC. As protein: CASSIGTAYNEQFF. This sequence joins TRBV19 and TRBJ2-1; possible D gene TRBD1, 6 bases. Germline loops: CDR1 LNHDA, CDR2 SQIVND (reference sequence). The V end was cut by 1 base, the J end by 2 bases, with 6 bases between. The CDR3 loop spans 14 amino acids. Using reference TRBV19 and TRBJ2-1 for the parts outside the CDR3, the full variable domain is DGGITQSPKYLFRKEGQNVTLSCEQNLNHDAMYWYRQDPGQGLRLIYYSQIVNDFQKGDIAEGYSVSREKKESFPLTVTSAQKNPTAFYLCASSIGTAYNEQFFGPGTRLTVL.

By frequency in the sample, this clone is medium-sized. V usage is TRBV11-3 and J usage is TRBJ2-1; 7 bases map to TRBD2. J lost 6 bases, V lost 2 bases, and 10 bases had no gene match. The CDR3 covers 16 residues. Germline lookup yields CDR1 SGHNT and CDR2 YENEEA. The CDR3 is CASSLSGGGSVNEQFF. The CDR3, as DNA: TGTGCCAGCAGCTTATCTGGGGGGGGGTCGGTCAATGAGCAGTTCTTC.

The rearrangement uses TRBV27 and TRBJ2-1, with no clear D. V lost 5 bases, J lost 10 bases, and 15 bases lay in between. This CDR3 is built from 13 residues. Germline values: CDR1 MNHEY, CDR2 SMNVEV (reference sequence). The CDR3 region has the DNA TGTGCCAGCAGTCCCCGGTCGAGGCTCGAGCAGTTCTTC. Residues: CASSPRSRLEQFF.

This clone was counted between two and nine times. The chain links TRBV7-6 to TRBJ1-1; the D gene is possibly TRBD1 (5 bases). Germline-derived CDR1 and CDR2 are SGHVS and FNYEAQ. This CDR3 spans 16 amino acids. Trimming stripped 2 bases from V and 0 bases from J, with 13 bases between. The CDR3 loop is CASSLIRAPMNTEAFF. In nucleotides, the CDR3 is TGTGCCAGCAGCTTAATCAGGGCTCCCATGAACACTGAAGCTTTCTTT.